This T cell receptor beta chain appears in the sequencing data of a study of T cell responses to AZD1222 COVID-19 vaccine. The CDR3 totals 15 residues. Germline CDR1 SGDLS, CDR2 YYNGEE. The V end lost 6 bases, the J end lost 0 bases, and 13 bases lay between the germline ends. Only in-frame clones appear in the TCRdb table, and some are missing; sequencing was by immunoSEQ multiplex PCR. The sample lists 85,000 to 130,000 clones; 88% were seen once. Here the sequenced sample was peripheral blood, taken on day 0 of AZD1222 vaccination. This clonotype was sampled from an adult in good health. V and J are TRBV9 and TRBJ1-3, with D unclear. The CDR3 is CASNSGGNSGNTIYF. For the CDR3, the DNA is TGTGCCAGCAACTCTGGAGGAAACTCTGGAAACACCATATATTTT.